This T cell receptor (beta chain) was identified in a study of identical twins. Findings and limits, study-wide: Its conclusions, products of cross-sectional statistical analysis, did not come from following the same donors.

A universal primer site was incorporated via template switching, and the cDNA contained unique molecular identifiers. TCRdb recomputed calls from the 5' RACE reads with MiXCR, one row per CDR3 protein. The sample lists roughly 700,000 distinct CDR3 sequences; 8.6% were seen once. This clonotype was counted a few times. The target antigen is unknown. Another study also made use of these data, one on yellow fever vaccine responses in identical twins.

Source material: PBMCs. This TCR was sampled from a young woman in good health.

The chain's CDR3 is CSVEVRGVGTDTQYF. DNA of the CDR3: TGCAGCGTTGAAGTTAGGGGGGTGGGCACAGATACGCAGTATTTT. J is TRBJ2-3 and V is TRBV29-1; D may be TRBD1 or TRBD2 (6 bases each). The V and J ends lost 1 base and 1 base respectively, with 12 bases between them. The CDR3 sequence is 15 residues long. Germline loops: CDR1 SQVTM, CDR2 ANQGSEA.